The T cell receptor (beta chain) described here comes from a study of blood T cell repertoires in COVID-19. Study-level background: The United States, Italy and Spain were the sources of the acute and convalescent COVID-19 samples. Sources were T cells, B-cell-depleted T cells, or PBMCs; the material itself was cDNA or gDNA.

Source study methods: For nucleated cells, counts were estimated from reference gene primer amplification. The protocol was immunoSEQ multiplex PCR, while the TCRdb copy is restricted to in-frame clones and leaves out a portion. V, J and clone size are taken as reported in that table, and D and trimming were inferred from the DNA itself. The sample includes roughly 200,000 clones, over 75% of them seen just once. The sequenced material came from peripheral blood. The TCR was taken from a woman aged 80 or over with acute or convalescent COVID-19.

CDR3 nucleotide sequence: TGTGCCAGCTCATCTGGACAGGGACTATGGAGCTACACCTTC. Translation: CASSSGQGLWSYTF. This chain connects TRBV18 to TRBJ1-2; 8 bases fit TRBD1. Germline lookup yields CDR1 KGHSH and CDR2 LQKENI. CDR3 length equals 14 residues. Germline trimming cut 5 bases from V and 9 bases from J; bases unmatched to any gene: 11.